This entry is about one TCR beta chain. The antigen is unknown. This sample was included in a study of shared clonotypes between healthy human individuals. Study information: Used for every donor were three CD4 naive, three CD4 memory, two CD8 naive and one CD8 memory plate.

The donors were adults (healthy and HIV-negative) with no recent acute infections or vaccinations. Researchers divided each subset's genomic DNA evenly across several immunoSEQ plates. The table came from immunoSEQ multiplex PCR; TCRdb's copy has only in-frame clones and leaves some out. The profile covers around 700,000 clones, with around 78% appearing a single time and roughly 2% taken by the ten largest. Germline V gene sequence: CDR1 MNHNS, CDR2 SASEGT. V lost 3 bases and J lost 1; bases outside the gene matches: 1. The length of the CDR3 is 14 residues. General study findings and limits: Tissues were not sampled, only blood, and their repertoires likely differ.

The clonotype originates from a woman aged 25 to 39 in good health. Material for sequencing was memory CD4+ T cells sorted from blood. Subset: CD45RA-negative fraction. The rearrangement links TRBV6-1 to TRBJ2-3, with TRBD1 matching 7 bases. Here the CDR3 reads CASSDQGGTDTQYF. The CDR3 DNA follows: TGTGCCAGCAGTGATCAGGGGGGCACAGATACGCAGTATTTT.